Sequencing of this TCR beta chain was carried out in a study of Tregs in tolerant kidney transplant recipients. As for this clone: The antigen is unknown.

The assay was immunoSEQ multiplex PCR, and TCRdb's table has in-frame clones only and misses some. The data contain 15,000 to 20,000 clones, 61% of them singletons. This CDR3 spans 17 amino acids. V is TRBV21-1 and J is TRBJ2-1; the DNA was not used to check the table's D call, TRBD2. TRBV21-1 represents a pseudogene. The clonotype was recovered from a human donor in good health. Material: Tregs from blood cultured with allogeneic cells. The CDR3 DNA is TGTGCCAGCAGCCTCGATAGGGGAGGACTACACTACAATGAGCAGTTCTTC. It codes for CASSLDRGGLHYNEQFF.